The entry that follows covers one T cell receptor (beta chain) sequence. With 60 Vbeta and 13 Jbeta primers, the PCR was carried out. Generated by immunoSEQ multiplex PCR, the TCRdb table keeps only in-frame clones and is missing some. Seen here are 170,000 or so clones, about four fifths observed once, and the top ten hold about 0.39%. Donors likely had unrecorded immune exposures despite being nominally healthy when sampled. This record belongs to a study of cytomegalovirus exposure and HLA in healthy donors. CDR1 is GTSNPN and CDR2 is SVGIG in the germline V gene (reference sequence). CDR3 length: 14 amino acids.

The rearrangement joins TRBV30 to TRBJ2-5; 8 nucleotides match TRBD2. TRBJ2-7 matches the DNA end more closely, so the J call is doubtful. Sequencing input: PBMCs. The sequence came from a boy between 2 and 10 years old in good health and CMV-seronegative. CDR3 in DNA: TGTGCCTGGAGTAGCCAAGCGGGGGCCTACGAGCAGTACTTC. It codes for CAWSSQAGAYEQYF.